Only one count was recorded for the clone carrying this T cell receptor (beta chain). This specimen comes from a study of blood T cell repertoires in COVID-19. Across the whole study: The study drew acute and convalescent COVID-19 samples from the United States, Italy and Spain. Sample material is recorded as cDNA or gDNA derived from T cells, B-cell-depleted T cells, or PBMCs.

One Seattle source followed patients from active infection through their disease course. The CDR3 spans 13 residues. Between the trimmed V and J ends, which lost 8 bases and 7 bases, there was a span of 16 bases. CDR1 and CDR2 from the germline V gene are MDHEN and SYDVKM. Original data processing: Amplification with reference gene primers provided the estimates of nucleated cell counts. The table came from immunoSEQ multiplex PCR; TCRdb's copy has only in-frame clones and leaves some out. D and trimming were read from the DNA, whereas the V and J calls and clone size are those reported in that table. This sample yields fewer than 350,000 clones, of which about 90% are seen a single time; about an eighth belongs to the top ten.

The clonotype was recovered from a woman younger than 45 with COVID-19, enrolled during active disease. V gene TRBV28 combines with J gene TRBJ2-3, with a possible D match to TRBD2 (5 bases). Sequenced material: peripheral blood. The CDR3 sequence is CASSPPEGNTQYF. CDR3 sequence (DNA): TGTGCCAGCTCCCCGCCAGAGGGCAATACGCAGTATTTT.